These 13 T cell receptor beta chains came from one sample sequenced in a study of CD8+ T cells in alopecia areata. As to treatment: oral pan-JAK inhibitor, 5-10 mg twice daily. Reverse transcribed after extraction, RNA yielded cDNA as the sequencing template. Method: immunoSEQ multiplex PCR; TCRdb's copy keeps in-frame clones and lacks some. Among just under 65,000 clones listed, around 42% were seen once. Source: CD8+ T cells sorted from blood, taken at approximately week 39, from a patient treated with tofacitinib. These receptors were obtained from a human donor with alopecia areata.

The chain recombines TRBV27 with TRBJ2-1; 11 positions match TRBD2. Germline assignment: CDR1 MNHEY and CDR2 SMNVEV (reference sequence). V dropped 8 bases and J dropped 9; count of bases not matched to a gene: 6. The CDR3 spans 13 residues. In DNA, the CDR3 is TGTGCCAGCCTAGCGGGAGGAGGTGCTGAGCAGTTCTTC. Translating it yields CASLAGGGAEQFF.

The chain employs TRBV7-9 and TRBJ2-1, with D possibly TRBD2 on 6 matching bases. Trimming shortened V by 3 bases and J by 13 bases, and 22 bases separated the two germline ends. The CDR3 runs 15 residues. Germline V gene sequence: CDR1 SEHNR, CDR2 FQNEAQ (reference sequence). The CDR3 sequence: CASSLWLGLRLDQFF. In DNA form, the CDR3 reads TGTGCCAGCAGCTTGTGGCTAGGACTACGTTTGGATCAGTTCTTC.

The genes are TRBV2 and TRBJ2-3; 8 bases line up with TRBD1. Trimming cost V 2 bases and J 3 bases; bases outside gene matches: 4. This CDR3 has 15 amino acids. The germline CDR1 and CDR2 sequences are SNHLY and FYNNEI. The CDR3 region has the DNA TGTGCCAGCAGTGAACAGGGGGCGCGGACAGATACGCAGTATTTT. It specifies CASSEQGARTDTQYF.

The DNA of the CDR3 is TGTGCCAGCAGTGGGGCGGGGAATGGCTACACCTTC. Protein sequence: CASSGAGNGYTF. The rearrangement uses TRBV25-1 and TRBJ1-2; no definite D call. V was shortened by 4 bases and J by 6 bases, with 9 bases between the two germline ends. This CDR3 is 12 amino acids long. Germline V lookup: CDR1 MGHDK, CDR2 SYGVNS.

The chain recombines TRBV11-2 with TRBJ2-1, with 7 bases that match TRBD1. The CDR3 runs to 18 residues. Germline V gene data show CDR1 as SGHAT and CDR2 as FQNNGV. Unmatched junction bases numbered 16, after V lost 1 base and J lost 7 bases. CDR3 sequence reads: CASSLAGGWGSHLNEQFF. CDR3 bases: TGTGCCAGCAGCTTAGCAGGGGGTTGGGGGTCCCATCTTAATGAGCAGTTCTTC.

This clone was seen only a few times. This chain connects TRBV7-3 to TRBJ1-1; TRBD1 is a possible D gene (6 bases). Germline lookup yields CDR1 SGHTA and CDR2 FQGTGA. The length of the CDR3 is 14 residues. V gave up 3 bases and J gave up 1 base, with 9 bases separating them. The CDR3 reads CASSLGGSNTEAFF. For the CDR3, the DNA is TGTGCCAGCAGCTTGGGGGGCTCGAACACTGAAGCTTTCTTT. The full variable domain, its missing parts supplied by reference TRBV7-3 and TRBJ1-1, is GAGVSQTPSNKVTEKGKYVELRCDPISGHTALYWYRQSLGQGPEFLIYFQGTGAADDSGLPNDRFFAVRPEGSVSTLKIQRTERGDSAVYLCASSLGGSNTEAFFGQGTRLTVV.

The V call is TRBV11-1, the J call TRBJ2-5, with D possibly matching TRBD2 (6 bases). Germline loops: CDR1 SGHAT, CDR2 FQDESV (reference sequence). CDR3 length: 14 residues. The V gene lost 7 bases and the J gene lost 2 bases, with 14 bases spanning the gap. Here the CDR3 reads CASTHSGEQETQYF. DNA of the CDR3: TGTGCCAGCACCCACTCGGGGGAACAAGAGACCCAGTACTTC.

This clone was detected a few times. The chain recombines TRBV29-1 with TRBJ2-1; D not resolved. Trimming removed 4 bases from V and 7 bases from J, with 8 bases in between. Looked up from germline, CDR1 is SQVTM and CDR2 is ANQGSEA. The CDR3 extends over 11 amino acids. The CDR3 reads CSVVAFNEQFF. For the CDR3, the DNA is TGCAGCGTTGTGGCGTTTAATGAGCAGTTCTTC.

This sequence joins TRBV7-9 and TRBJ1-4; unclear D gene. This CDR3 has 14 amino acids. Per the germline V gene, CDR1 is SEHNR and CDR2 is FQNEAQ (reference sequence). V gave up 1 base and J gave up 7 bases, with 10 bases separating them. The DNA of the CDR3 is TGTGCCAGCAGCTTAGGCAGGCGGGGTGAAAAACTGTTTTTT. Its translation: CASSLGRRGEKLFF.

The CDR3 sequence is CASSEHGTDHYEQYF. The CDR3, as DNA: TGTGCCAGCAGCGAACACGGGACTGATCACTACGAGCAGTACTTC. The chain uses TRBV7-2 and TRBJ2-7, with D perhaps matching TRBD2 (6 bases). This CDR3 region has 15 residues. Germline assignment: CDR1 SGHTA and CDR2 FQGNSA. V was clipped by 5 bases and J by 3 bases, with 17 bases between them.

With regard to this clone: Other DNA sequences in this specimen translate into the identical CDR3. The chain uses TRBV15 and TRBJ2-7, with D tentatively TRBD2 (6 bases). Trimming shortened V by 0 bases and J by 2 bases, and 11 bases separated the two germline ends. The CDR3 is 15 residues long. From germline, CDR1 is LNHNV and CDR2 YYDKDF (reference sequence). This CDR3 reads CATSRDGGGTYEQYF. The CDR3 coding sequence is TGTGCCACCAGCAGAGATGGGGGAGGTACCTACGAGCAGTACTTC.

This chain connects TRBV2 to TRBJ2-7; unclear D gene. Germline loops: CDR1 SNHLY, CDR2 FYNNEI. V lost 0 bases, J lost 4 bases, and 25 bases lay in between. The CDR3 has 19 amino acids. CDR3 nucleotide sequence: TGTGCCAGCAGTGAAGCTGAATACGCGGCGAGTCAGTGGGTGTACGAGCAGTACTTC. This gives the protein CASSEAEYAASQWVYEQYF.

The chain has TRBV20-1 and TRBJ2-7; D is unresolved. Looked up from germline, CDR1 is DFQATT and CDR2 is SNEGSKA (reference sequence). Trimming removed 1 base at V and 4 bases at J, with 5 bases between. The CDR3 covers 11 residues. CDR3 in DNA: TGCAGTGCTAGAGTTTCGTACGAGCAGTACTTC. Protein product: CSARVSYEQYF.